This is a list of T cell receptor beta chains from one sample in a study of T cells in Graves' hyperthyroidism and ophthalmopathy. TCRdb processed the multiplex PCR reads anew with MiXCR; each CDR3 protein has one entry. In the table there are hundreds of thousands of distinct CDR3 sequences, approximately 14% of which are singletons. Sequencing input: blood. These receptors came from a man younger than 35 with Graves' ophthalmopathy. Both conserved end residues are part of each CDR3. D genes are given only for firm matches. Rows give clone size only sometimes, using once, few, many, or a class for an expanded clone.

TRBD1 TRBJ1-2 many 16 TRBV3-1 CASSQDGRDRERGYTF TGTGCCAGCAGCCAAGATGGCCGGGACAGGGAAAGAGGCTACACCTTC
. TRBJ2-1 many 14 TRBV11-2 CASSLDRMGNEQFF TGTGCCAGCAGCTTAGACAGGATGGGCAATGAGCAGTTCTTC
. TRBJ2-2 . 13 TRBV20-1 CSARYGLTGELFF TGCAGTGCTAGATATGGGTTAACCGGGGAGCTGTTTTTT
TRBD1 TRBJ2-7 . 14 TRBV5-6 CASSETDRLYEQYF TGTGCCAGCAGCGAGACGGACAGGTTATACGAGCAGTACTTC
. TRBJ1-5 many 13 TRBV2 CASSEEGNQPQHF TGTGCCAGCAGTGAAGAGGGAAATCAGCCCCAGCATTTT
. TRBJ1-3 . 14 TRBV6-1 CASSDHPHSYTIYF TGTGCCAGCAGTGATCATCCCCATTCGTACACCATATATTTT
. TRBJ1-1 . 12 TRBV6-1 CASSNQDLKAFF TGTGCCAGCAGTAATCAAGACCTAAAAGCTTTCTTT
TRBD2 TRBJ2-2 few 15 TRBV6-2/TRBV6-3 CASSRLAGLGGELFF TGTGCCAGCAGTCGACTAGCGGGTCTCGGCGGGGAGCTGTTTTTT
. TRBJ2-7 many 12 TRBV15 CATSRGPAEQYF TGTGCCACCAGCAGAGGACCTGCCGAGCAGTACTTC
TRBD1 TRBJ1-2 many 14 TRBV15 CATSRDRGNYGYTF TGTGCCACCAGCAGGGACAGGGGTAACTATGGCTACACCTTC
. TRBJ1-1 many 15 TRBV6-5 CASSYSRTQNTEAFF TGTGCCAGCAGTTACTCACGGACCCAGAACACTGAAGCTTTCTTT
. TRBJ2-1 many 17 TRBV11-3 CASSLDGWGLRQIEQFF TGTGCCAGCAGCTTAGATGGGTGGGGGCTCCGGCAGATTGAGCAGTTCTTC
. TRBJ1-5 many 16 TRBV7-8 CASSLEAPYSNQPQHF TGTGCCAGCAGCTTAGAGGCCCCCTATAGCAATCAGCCCCAGCATTTT
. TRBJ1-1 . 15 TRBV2 CASSELKGPSTEAFF TGTGCCAGCAGTGAATTAAAGGGGCCGAGCACTGAAGCTTTCTTT
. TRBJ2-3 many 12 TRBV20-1 CSARDNTDTQYF TGCAGTGCTAGGGACAACACAGATACGCAGTATTTT
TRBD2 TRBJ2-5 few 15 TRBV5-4 CASSPAGGGQETQYF TGTGCCAGCAGCCCAGCGGGGGGGGGACAAGAGACCCAGTACTTC
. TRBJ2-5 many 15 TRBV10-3 CAISETPGARETQYF TGTGCCATCAGTGAGACGCCAGGGGCGCGGGAGACCCAGTACTTC
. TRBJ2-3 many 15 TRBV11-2 CASSLWGFGTDTQYF TGTGCCAGCAGCTTATGGGGATTTGGGACAGATACGCAGTATTTT
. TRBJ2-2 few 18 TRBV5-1 CASSLFPGTTFNTGELFF TGCGCCAGCAGCTTATTCCCCGGGACAACCTTTAACACCGGGGAGCTGTTTTTT
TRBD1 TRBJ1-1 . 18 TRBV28 CATQTLSLLRGRYTEAFF TGTGCCACCCAGACTTTGTCATTATTGAGGGGGCGGTACACTGAAGCTTTCTTT
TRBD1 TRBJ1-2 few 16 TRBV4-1 CASSQEGQGRTFGYTF TGCGCCAGCAGCCAGGAAGGACAGGGGAGGACTTTTGGCTACACCTTC
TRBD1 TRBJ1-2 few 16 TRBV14 CASSLTSGGPNYGYTF TGTGCCAGCAGCCTTACATCAGGGGGCCCTAACTATGGCTACACCTTC
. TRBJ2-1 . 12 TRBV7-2 CASRPSWNEQFF TGTGCCAGCAGACCCTCGTGGAATGAGCAGTTCTTC
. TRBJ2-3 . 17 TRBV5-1 CASSLAGSGKGADTQYF TGCGCCAGCAGCTTGGCGGGAAGCGGGAAGGGGGCAGATACGCAGTATTTT
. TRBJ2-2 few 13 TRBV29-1 CSSWTINTGELFF TGCAGCTCTTGGACAATAAACACCGGGGAGCTGTTTTTT
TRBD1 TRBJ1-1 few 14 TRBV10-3 CAISGTGGWTEAFF TGTGCCATCAGTGGTACAGGGGGGTGGACTGAAGCTTTCTTT
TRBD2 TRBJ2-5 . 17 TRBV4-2 CASSQGGSGGWQETQYF TGTGCCAGCAGCCAAGGCGGTAGCGGGGGGTGGCAAGAGACCCAGTACTTC
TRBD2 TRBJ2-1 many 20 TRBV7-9 CASSLPWGDSGGSPYNEQFF TGTGCCAGCAGCTTGCCCTGGGGTGATAGCGGGGGTAGTCCCTACAATGAGCAGTTCTTC
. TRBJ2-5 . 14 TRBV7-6 CASSWRTDQETQYF TGTGCCAGCAGCTGGAGGACAGACCAAGAGACCCAGTACTTC
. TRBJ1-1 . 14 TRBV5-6 CASSPAGAYTEAFF TGTGCCAGCAGCCCAGCAGGGGCTTACACTGAAGCTTTCTTT
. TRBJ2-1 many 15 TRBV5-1 CASSLARVGIGEQFF TGCGCCAGCAGCTTGGCCAGGGTAGGGATTGGTGAGCAGTTCTTC
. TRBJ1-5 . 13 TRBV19 CASSRIGNQPQHF TGTGCCAGTAGTAGGATCGGCAATCAGCCCCAGCATTTT
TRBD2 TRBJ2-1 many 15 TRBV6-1 CASKRGAWYYNEQFF TGTGCCAGCAAGCGGGGGGCTTGGTACTACAATGAGCAGTTCTTC
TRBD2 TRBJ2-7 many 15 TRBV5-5 CASSFGLAGGNEQYF TGTGCCAGCAGCTTTGGACTAGCGGGAGGTAACGAGCAGTACTTC
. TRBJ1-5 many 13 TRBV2 CAWGRESNQPQHF TGTGCCTGGGGGAGGGAAAGCAATCAGCCCCAGCATTTT
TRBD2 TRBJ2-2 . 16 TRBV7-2 CASSPGTSGKTGELFF TGTGCCAGCAGCCCTGGGACTAGCGGGAAGACCGGGGAGCTGTTTTTT